The 30 T cell receptor beta chains below were found in one sample sequenced in a study of T cells in Graves' hyperthyroidism and ophthalmopathy. TCR beta CDR3 regions were amplified from RNA transcripts. During a first-round RT-PCR of the TCR CDR3, the HTBI primer set was used. TCRdb reprocessed the multiplex PCR reads with MiXCR, giving one entry per CDR3 protein. Here the sample spans hundreds of thousands of distinct CDR3 sequences, roughly 15% being singletons. The sequencing sample was made of blood. These receptors were taken from a young man with Graves' ophthalmopathy.

Many counts were recorded for this clonotype. This sequence joins TRBV5-1 and TRBJ1-2; maybe TRBD1 (6 bases). The V gene's germline CDR1 is SGHRS and CDR2 YFSETQ. CDR3 length: 15 amino acids. V was cut by 3 bases and J by 8 bases, with 20 bases left in between. CDR3 DNA: TGCGCCAGCAGCTGGTGGACAGAGCCTGAGTACGGCTACACCTTC. It codes for CASSWWTEPEYGYTF.

There are a few counts of this clonotype. V gene TRBV4-1 combines with J gene TRBJ2-3; 8 bases are shared with TRBD1. Trimming removed 6 bases from V and 6 bases from J; junction bases left unmatched: 11. This CDR3 has 15 residues. Germline V lookup: CDR1 MGHRA, CDR2 YSYEKL. The CDR3 sequence: CASSPGQGRVDTQYF. As DNA, the CDR3 is TGCGCCAGCAGTCCCGGACAGGGAAGGGTGGATACGCAGTATTTT.

This clonotype showed up just a few times. J is TRBJ1-2 and V is TRBV27; possible D gene TRBD1, 5 bases. The CDR3 has 15 residues. Germline-derived CDR1 and CDR2 are MNHEY and SMNVEV (reference sequence). Trimming removed 5 bases at V and 4 bases at J, with 17 bases between. The CDR3 nucleotides are TGTGCCAGCAGTCCGGCCTCCGGGACTCTCTATGGCTACACCTTC. Translating gives CASSPASGTLYGYTF.

Worth noting for this clonotype: This may be a read error, as it is one base from a much larger clone. In nucleotides, the CDR3 is TGTGCCAGCAGCCGTTACGGGAACACCGGGGAGCCGTTTTTT. Translating gives CASSRYGNTGEPFF. The chain employs TRBV13 and TRBJ2-2, with a possible D match to TRBD2 (5 bases). Germline CDR1 and CDR2: PRHDT and FYEKMQ (reference sequence). The CDR3 extends over 14 amino acids.

The CDR3 DNA reads as TGCGCCAGCCACCTTCGGGGGGAGAACACCGGGGAGCTGTTTTTT. Translated: CASHLRGENTGELFF. The chain uses TRBV5-1 and TRBJ2-2, with 7 bases fitting TRBD2. The length of the CDR3 is 15 residues. Per the germline V gene, CDR1 is SGHRS and CDR2 is YFSETQ. With 7 bases clipped from V and 1 base from J, the junction kept 7 bases outside the gene matches.

This clonotype appeared many times. This chain uses TRBV30 with TRBJ1-2; D possibly corresponds to TRBD1 (5 bases). The CDR3 sequence is 12 residues long. V lost 0 bases, J lost 8 bases, and 10 bases lay in between. Germline CDR1 is GTSNPN and CDR2 is SVGIG (reference sequence). The CDR3 reads CAWSVRDAGYTF. In nucleotides, the CDR3 is TGTGCCTGGAGTGTAAGGGACGCGGGCTACACCTTC.

This clonotype showed up just once. A read error may explain this, as a much larger clone is one base away. The chain couples TRBV30 to TRBJ2-1; D remains unclear. Trimming removed 8 bases at V and 8 bases at J, with 19 bases between. This CDR3 spans 13 amino acids. The germline V gene encodes CDR1 GTSNPN and CDR2 SVGIG (reference sequence). In DNA, the CDR3 is TGTGCCGCCTCACTACCCACCGAGGATGAGCAGTTCTTC. As protein: CAASLPTEDEQFF.

This clonotype was found many times. V gene TRBV18 combines with J gene TRBJ1-1, with D perhaps matching TRBD1 (5 bases). There are 16 residues in the CDR3. Germline V gene sequence: CDR1 KGHSH, CDR2 LQKENI. Trimming took off 3 bases at V and 1 base at J, with 15 bases between the two ends. CDR3 coding DNA: TGTGCCAGCTCACCGGGGCTAGGGCGGCCGAACACTGAAGCTTTCTTT. Its protein is CASSPGLGRPNTEAFF. Drawing the rest from reference TRBV18 and TRBJ1-1, the complete variable domain is NAGVMQNPRHLVRRRGQEARLRCSPMKGHSHVYWYRQLPEEGLKFMVYLQKENIIDESGMPKERFSAEFPKEGPSILRIQQVVRGDSAAYFCASSPGLGRPNTEAFFGQGTRLTVV.

In this sample, this clonotype turned up many times. J is TRBJ2-5 and V is TRBV3-1; the match to TRBD2 covers 13 bases. Looked up from germline, CDR1 is LGHDT and CDR2 is YNNKEL (reference sequence). This CDR3 comprises 16 residues. The V segment lost 1 base and the J segment 4 bases; nucleotides outside the gene matches: 3. As DNA, the CDR3 is TGTGCCAGCAGCCAAGCCGGGACTAGCGGGATAGAGACCCAGTACTTC. Its translation is CASSQAGTSGIETQYF.

This clonotype was recorded at least ten times. The rearrangement uses TRBV5-1 and TRBJ1-1, with D maybe TRBD1 (6 bases). The germline gives CDR1 SGHRS, CDR2 YFSETQ. The ends were cut back, 4 bases at V and 3 bases at J, with 13 bases in the middle. The CDR3 sequence is 14 residues long. The CDR3 here is CASSDQGIDTEAFF. The CDR3 coding sequence is TGCGCCAGCAGCGACCAGGGGATCGACACTGAAGCTTTCTTT.

This clonotype was counted many times. The rearrangement joins TRBV27 to TRBJ1-2; 8 nucleotides match TRBD1. Per germline, CDR1 MNHEY and CDR2 SMNVEV (reference sequence). The CDR3 is 14 residues long. The trim removed 4 bases at V and 6 bases at J, leaving 7 bases unmatched. CDR3 in DNA: TGTGCCAGCAGTTGGACAGGGAGGATTGATGGCTACACCTTC. Translation gives CASSWTGRIDGYTF.

This clonotype has only a few counts. This chain connects TRBV19 to TRBJ2-3; 9 bases align to TRBD2. The germline V gene encodes CDR1 LNHDA and CDR2 SQIVND (reference sequence). J was trimmed by 7 bases and V by 7 bases; bases with no gene match: 12. The CDR3 totals 15 residues. CDR3 region: CASNLAGPGINTQYF. The CDR3 DNA follows: TGTGCCAGTAACCTAGCGGGACCCGGGATCAATACGCAGTATTTT.

This clonotype was found a few times. The chain is built from TRBV4-1 and TRBJ2-1; no reliable D call. Germline loops: CDR1 MGHRA, CDR2 YSYEKL. V was shortened by 2 bases and J by 5 bases, with 7 bases between the two germline ends. The CDR3 has 13 residues. In DNA, the CDR3 is TGCGCCAGCAGCCAAATAGGGAACAATGAGCAGTTCTTC. This translates into CASSQIGNNEQFF.

Many counts were recorded for this clonotype. The gene calls are TRBV19 and TRBJ1-1, with D tentatively TRBD1 (5 bases). This CDR3 has 13 residues. Trimming took 6 bases from V and 1 from J, leaving 9 bases between them. Germline values: CDR1 LNHDA, CDR2 SQIVND (reference sequence). The CDR3 region has the DNA TGTGCCAGTAGCCGACAGCGGAACACTGAAGCTTTCTTT. Protein sequence: CASSRQRNTEAFF.

Ten or more counts support this clonotype. The chain couples TRBV2 to TRBJ2-5; weak D call: TRBD1 (6 bases). Per the germline V gene, CDR1 is SNHLY and CDR2 is FYNNEI. Trimming took 10 bases from V and 5 from J, leaving 20 bases between them. The CDR3 is 14 residues long. The CDR3 nucleotides read TGTGCCATGCTCCGGGACATATCAGGGGAGACCCAGTACTTC. This gives the protein CAMLRDISGETQYF.

This clonotype was counted only a few times. The chain joins TRBV24-1 to TRBJ2-2; a weak D match, TRBD2 (5 bases). This CDR3 is built from 14 residues. V dropped 9 bases and J dropped 1 base, with 11 bases sitting between them. Germline V lookup: CDR1 KGHDR, CDR2 SFDVKD. The chain's CDR3 is CATVPSGNTGELFF. CDR3 sequence (DNA): TGTGCCACCGTTCCCAGCGGGAACACCGGGGAGCTGTTTTTT.

Ten or more counts support this clonotype. The chain recombines TRBV14 with TRBJ2-3; D gene uncertain. The germline V gene encodes CDR1 SGHDN and CDR2 FVKESK. This CDR3 contains 13 residues. V was clipped by 2 bases and J by 1 base, with 4 bases between them. DNA of the CDR3: TGTGCCAGCAGCCAACCAGGCACAGATACGCAGTATTTT. Translation: CASSQPGTDTQYF.

A remark on this clonotype: A junction end diverges from the germline sequence, so it may reflect a read error. This rearrangement joins TRBV5-1 to TRBJ2-7; 8 bases are a match to TRBD1. Per germline, CDR1 SGHRS and CDR2 YFSETQ. The CDR3 sequence is 14 residues long. Here the CDR3 DNA reads TGCACCAGCAGCTTGGGACAGGTCTCCTACGAGCAGTACTTC. Protein product: CTSSLGQVSYEQYF. The full variable domain, with the rest looked up from reference TRBV5-1 and TRBJ2-7, is KAGVTQTPRYLIKTRGQQVTLSCSPISGHRSVSWYQQTPGQGLQFLFEYFSETQRNKGNFPGRFSGRQFSNSRSEMNVSTLELGDSALYLCTSSLGQVSYEQYFGPGTRLTVT.

There are many counts of this clonotype. The chain is built from TRBV12-3 or TRBV12-4 and TRBJ1-6; D unclear. V lost 6 bases and J 8 bases, leaving 11 bases between the germline ends. CDR3 length: 13 amino acids. In nucleotides, the CDR3 is TGTGCCAGCAGGTCCGGGAGGTATTCACCCCTCCACTTT. Amino acids: CASRSGRYSPLHF.

The chain couples TRBV19 to TRBJ1-5; TRBD1 might be the D (6 bases). This CDR3 region has 15 residues. Germline CDR1 and CDR2: LNHDA and SQIVND (reference sequence). Deletions cut 10 bases from V and 9 bases from J, with 25 bases between. In nucleotides, the CDR3 is TGTGCCACCACCGAATACGCACAGGGAGAGATGCCCCAGCATTTT. Protein: CATTEYAQGEMPQHF.

Of note for this clonotype: One base away lies a much larger clone, so this may be a sequencing read error. The V gene is TRBV11-2, the J gene TRBJ2-1; D is ambiguous. The CDR3 runs 14 residues. Germline lookup yields CDR1 SGHAT and CDR2 FQNNGV. Trimming took 3 bases from V and 5 from J, leaving 11 bases between them. The CDR3 region has the DNA TGTGCCAGCAGCTTCAGTCAGTCCCACAATGAGCAGTTCTTC. It yields the protein CASSFSQSHNEQFF.

This clonotype was counted ten times or more. This chain joins TRBV27 and TRBJ2-3; 9 nucleotides align to TRBD2. With 2 bases clipped from V and 4 bases from J, the junction kept 1 base outside the gene matches. Germline CDR1 and CDR2: MNHEY and SMNVEV (reference sequence). CDR3 length equals 14 residues. Here the CDR3 reads CASSLRLAADTQYF. DNA for the CDR3: TGTGCCAGCAGTTTAAGACTAGCGGCAGATACGCAGTATTTT.

This clonotype has ten or more counts. The chain recombines TRBV4-2 with TRBJ2-3, with TRBD1 matching over 8 bases. This CDR3 region has 16 residues. V dropped 4 bases and J dropped 0; count of bases not matched to a gene: 6. Germline V CDR1 and CDR2: LGHNA, YNFKEQ. The CDR3 coding sequence is TGTGCCAGCAGCCTCACCAGGACAGGGAGCACAGATACGCAGTATTTT. This encodes CASSLTRTGSTDTQYF.

As for this clonotype: The junction shows a germline mismatch at one end, possibly a read error. V and J are TRBV2 and TRBJ2-3; 11 bases fit TRBD2. The germline V gene encodes CDR1 SNHLY and CDR2 FYNNEI. This CDR3 is built from 17 residues. Written as DNA, the CDR3 is TGTGCCGGCAGGAAGGGTCTAGCGGGGGGCTGGGGGGGTACGCAGTATTTT. Translating gives CAGRKGLAGGWGGTQYF.

This clonotype has at least ten counts. This chain connects TRBV5-1 to TRBJ2-1; D gene ambiguous. The V end lost 6 bases, the J end lost 10 bases, and 11 bases lay between the germline ends. The CDR3 contains 11 residues. CDR1 is SGHRS and CDR2 is YFSETQ in the germline V gene. The CDR3 coding sequence is TGCGCCAGCACTGGGAAGGCGGAGCAGTTCTTC. Its protein product is CASTGKAEQFF. The complete variable domain, with remaining parts taken from reference TRBV5-1 and TRBJ2-1, reads KAGVTQTPRYLIKTRGQQVTLSCSPISGHRSVSWYQQTPGQGLQFLFEYFSETQRNKGNFPGRFSGRQFSNSRSEMNVSTLELGDSALYLCASTGKAEQFFGPGTRLTVL.

This clonotype has a handful of counts. The gene calls are TRBV20-1 and TRBJ2-3; 11 bases are a match to TRBD2. Germline values: CDR1 DFQATT, CDR2 SNEGSKA (reference sequence). The CDR3 loop spans 14 amino acids. CDR3 region: CSKILAGEPDTQYF. Here the CDR3 DNA reads TGCAGCAAAATACTAGCGGGAGAACCAGATACGCAGTATTTT.

Many counts were recorded for this clonotype. The chain uses TRBV7-6 and TRBJ2-7, with no clear D. The length of the CDR3 is 14 residues. The V and J ends lost 1 base and 3 bases respectively, with 10 bases between them. The germline V gene encodes CDR1 SGHVS and CDR2 FNYEAQ. The CDR3 spells CASSLVSSGYEQYF. The CDR3 coding sequence is TGTGCCAGCAGCTTAGTTTCTTCGGGCTACGAGCAGTACTTC.

This clonotype was found a few times. V gene TRBV6-1 combines with J gene TRBJ2-5, with D hard to call. From germline, CDR1 is MNHNS and CDR2 SASEGT. Trimming cost V 8 bases and J 4 bases, with 17 bases left between them. This CDR3 is 14 amino acids long. CDR3 loop: CASSRLESRETQYF. The CDR3 nucleotides are TGTGCCAGCTCCCGTCTAGAGAGCCGAGAGACCCAGTACTTC.

This clonotype was observed a few times. The rearrangement uses TRBV20-1 and TRBJ1-4; maybe TRBD1 (6 bases). CDR3 length equals 13 residues. CDR1 is DFQATT, CDR2 SNEGSKA, per germline (reference sequence). Trimming stripped 6 bases from V and 7 bases from J, with 15 bases between. CDR3 DNA: TGCAGTGCGGCCCCAGTGGGGGCTGAAAAACTGTTTTTT. Protein product: CSAAPVGAEKLFF.

There are many counts of this clonotype. The DNA for the CDR3 is TGTGCCAGCAGTTTTAGCGGGAGCTCCTACGAGCAGTACTTC. Residues: CASSFSGSSYEQYF. V usage is TRBV28 and J usage is TRBJ2-7; 9 bases are shared with TRBD2. CDR1 and CDR2 (germline): MDHEN, SYDVKM. J gave up 0 bases and V 3 bases, and 0 bases lay outside the gene matches. This CDR3 is 14 amino acids long.